This TCR beta chain is from a study of control samples from healthy donors and cancer patients. This CDR3 spans 13 amino acids. V lost 5 bases to trimming and J lost 6 bases, with 14 bases between them. CDR1 and CDR2 (germline): LGHDT, YNNKEL (reference sequence). Only in-frame clones appear in the TCRdb table, and some are missing; sequencing was by immunoSEQ multiplex PCR. Of 150,000 or so clones in the sample, 92% are singletons; the top ten hold 2.1%. This clone was counted a single time. This sequence was found in a woman in her forties or fifties in good health. Sequencing was performed on blood. The chain uses TRBV3-1 (or the pseudogene TRBV3-2) and TRBJ2-7; D ambiguous. The CDR3 DNA is TGTGCCAGCAGCTCCGTAGGGAAGGCCGAGCAGTACTTC. Translated: CASSSVGKAEQYF.